This record looks at one T cell receptor (beta chain) sequence and its context. Its antigen is unknown. Base qualities are missing; no much larger clone stands one base away. The cohort was made up of about 670 healthy bone marrow donors. At the time of sampling, every cohort member was nominally healthy, though immune exposures that went unrecorded were likely present. The donor tested CMV seronegative and was one of the 352 seronegative cohort members. Every donor gave a peripheral blood sample, and the peripheral blood mononuclear cells from that sample were used for TCR beta sequencing. Genomic DNA was extracted from the blood cell samples with the Qiagen DNeasy Blood Extraction Kit. The library was obtained by the immunoSEQ multiplex PCR assay. The multiplex PCR relied on a mix of 60 forward primers for TCR Vbeta segments and 13 reverse primers for TCR Jbeta segments. The CDR3 region of rearranged TCR beta genes was amplified from genomic DNA by a multiplex PCR assay. The amplified TCR beta libraries were sequenced on the Illumina HiSeq System as 87-base-pair reads. The study's processing was this. Across the 670 or so repertoires, a later analysis counted 60 million to 90 million unique TCR beta chains, roughly 11 million of which were shared by at least two donors. Raw reads were error-corrected and collapsed into unique sequences with a nearest-neighbor algorithm that merged closely related sequences to remove PCR and sequencing errors. V, D and J gene segments were assigned by aligning CDR3 sequences to IMGT reference sequences. For a sequence to be retained, a match of at least six nucleotides to both a V gene segment and a J gene segment was required. A rearrangement was called productive if the CDR3 had no stop codons and remained in frame with V and J, and every other rearrangement was called non-productive. Following IMGT convention, CDR3 was defined as the stretch from the second conserved V-encoded cysteine up to the conserved J-encoded phenylalanine. The earlier analysis of fewer than 750 of the donors excluded sequences that lacked an unambiguous match to a single V gene segment. An earlier analysis of 550 to 650 of the donors classified V segments as functional when productive rearrangements were above 56.7% and as segregating when the standard deviation between donors was above 5%. A statistical classification framework was built for diagnosing cytomegalovirus status from the catalog of TCR beta chain sequences. V and J gene assignment, in a later analysis, came from comparing TCR nucleotide sequences with IMGT/GENE-DB human TR gene sequences. Using the TCRdist pipeline, a later analysis assigned CDR3 sequences along with most-parsimonious VDJ recombination scenarios. A later analysis defined each TCR beta chain by its CDR3 amino acid sequence plus V-gene family, and excluded reads lacking a unique V-gene family. To address suspected cross-contamination and a sequencing artifact, a later analysis removed around 590 highly shared, low-generation-probability nucleotide sequences. A later analysis calculated a clonal expansion index for each public chain from normalized within-repertoire ranks of inferred template counts. In a later analysis, generation probabilities were computed using a VDJ recombination model fitted to out-of-frame rearrangements, and the results were checked against IGoR. Hypergeometric tests were used in a later analysis to score TCR-TCR, TCR-HLA and TCR-CMV co-occurrence, with a repertoire-size bias correction applied to the TCR pairs. A later analysis estimated false discovery rates by permuting HLA or CMV assignments 20 times. A later analysis grouped co-occurring TCRs with DBSCAN, adding TCRdist sequence similarity when clustering within HLA-allele-positive subsets. Repertoires with fewer than 30,000 or more than 120,000 public chains, plus five repertoires with anomalous nucleotide sharing, were excluded from co-occurrence clustering. TCRdb limited this immuneACCESS table to in-frame rearrangements with V and J called. A share of clones is missing; checked studies link under half to unresolved V genes, and the rest is unexplained. V, J and clone size derive from that table, while D and trimming were established from the DNA sequence. The sample records approximately 170,000 clones, over 80% of which are singletons. Around 1.3% of the sample lies in the top ten.

The data are from a study of cytomegalovirus exposure and HLA in healthy donors (dated by TCRdb to 2016 to 2017). About the full investigation: An earlier analysis of approximately 640 of the donors reported approximately 290 Gb of sequence data and some 120 million unique TCR beta sequences from 150 million to 200 million T cells. Roughly 300 gigabases of sequencing data and 70 million to 100 million unique TCR sequences were included in an early release covering 550 to 650 HLA-typed donors. Of the roughly 400 genotyped donors, roughly 80% were placed in the genetic ancestry cluster associated with self-reported Caucasian donors. The study was designed to test whether signatures of past pathogen exposure could be identified by cataloging public T cell receptors. The study profiled the T cell repertoires of some 610 subjects by immunosequencing and related them to cytomegalovirus serostatus. A separate validation cohort of roughly 130 different subjects was used in addition to the 666-subject first cohort. The study combined high-throughput TCR immunosequencing, statistical association of individual TCRs with disease status, and machine learning to predict cytomegalovirus infection status. A later analysis re-examined previously published TCR beta repertoires from roughly 720 donors and added high-resolution HLA genotyping to investigate patterns of TCR occurrence. In the later analysis, no new phenotypic data were used to find candidate immune exposures; instead, reliance was placed on TCR beta sequences and their occurrence across donors. An earlier analysis of around 580 of the donors used high-throughput TCR beta sequencing to judge whether each TCR beta V gene segment behaved as functional or pseudogenic. Alongside the repertoire data, information on donor age, sex, ethnicity and CMV serostatus was compiled. A later genetic analysis took genome-wide SNP genotypes for 398 of the 666 donors and used that subset as a discovery cohort. Every repertoire in the discovery cohort had been generated on one and the same sequencing platform. HLA typing included class I and class II loci at four-digit resolution. Typing coverage differed by locus: A, B, C, DRB1 and DQB1 were typed in about 620-630 donors, DQA1 in about 560, DPA1 in nearly 610, and DPB1 in around 440. A few DR-DQ haplotypes were treated as single units for association and clustering because of strong linkage in the cohort. On average, 235,054 unique TCR beta nucleotide sequences were sequenced per donor among some 430 genotyped donors of the cohort, with roughly 19% of those sequences being non-productive. What the work shows at the level of the full study, not this receptor alone: Linkage disequilibrium might explain the correlated functional status among segregating V segments, but an unknown experimental factor could not be excluded. Strong co-occurrence of HLA alleles, especially DR and DQ, made assigning TCR associations to individual alleles difficult. Cytomegalovirus status was reported to be diagnosed by the classifier with high specificity and sensitivity in both the original and validation cohorts. Compared with the 666-donor mean, donors in an Asian-associated ancestry cluster had fewer N-insertions in productive TCRs, according to a later genetic analysis. Presence/absence analyses assumed roughly uniform sequencing depth across donors, an assumption that may not hold. In this cohort, only TCR beta chains were sequenced, and detectable features were limited by the absence of alpha or paired-chain data. HLA typing was unavailable for some donors at each locus, so association tests used only the typed subset. Immune exposure information for the cohort was limited to CMV serostatus. Because counts were too low, some 17 rarely observed V segments, including chromosome 9 orphons, were excluded from the earlier analysis of 587 of the donors. According to a later analysis, parvovirus B19, influenza, CMV and Epstein-Barr virus appeared linked to several top co-occurrence clusters. Specific HLA alleles were associated with 15,000 to 20,000 TCR beta sequences at a false discovery rate of 0.05 in a later analysis. An association between a missense DCLRE1C variant and V-gene and J-gene trimming of TCR beta chains was found in a later genetic analysis and replicated in an independent cohort. Across donors, most TCR sequences were observed very rarely, whereas some public TCRs were present in many individuals. A total of about 180 TCR beta chains were listed by the study as associated with cytomegalovirus. Three of the identified cytomegalovirus-associated TCR beta chains were confirmed in vitro to be specific for cytomegalovirus antigens. According to a later analysis, most CMV-associated TCR beta chains appeared to be HLA-restricted, and the HLA associations seemed to be driven largely by CMV exposure. In an earlier analysis of approximately 590 of the donors, most TCR beta V segments were observed in productive rearrangements about 87% or about 30% of the time, broadly matching IMGT annotations. A further reported finding was that TCR beta sequences accurately predicted the HLA-A and HLA-B alleles for most subjects in the first cohort. It was suggested by the authors that the approach could potentially be generalized to other disease states and immunological phenotypes. According to a later analysis, TCR association rates differed among HLA loci, with DRB1 alleles showing the most associated TCRs and HLA-C alleles showing the fewest. A cluster of highly shared sequence variants was judged likely to represent a technical artifact of the sequencing pipeline. In a later analysis, HLA-associated TCR beta chains were found to be more clonally expanded and to have lower generation probabilities than equally common non-associated chains.

The origin of this receptor is a boy younger than 10 in good health and CMV-seronegative. The sequencing sample was made of PBMCs.

The CDR3 region has the sequence CASSPRTGNTEAFF. The bases are TGTGCCAGCAGCCCCCGGACAGGGAACACTGAAGCTTTCTTT. The receptor chain draws on TRBV9 and TRBJ1-1, and 7 junction bases match TRBD1. The CDR3 runs 14 amino acids, cysteine and phenylalanine included. The CDR3 DNA has 42 bases and is translated from base 1. Ends trimmed: V by 4 bases, J by 1 base; bases unmatched to a gene: 4. Taken from the germline V gene, the CDR1 and CDR2 loops are SGDLS and YYNGEE.